This T cell receptor beta chain is drawn from a study of blood T cell repertoires in COVID-19. About the research overall: T cells, B-cell-depleted T cells, or PBMCs provided the cDNA or gDNA that served as material.

Those who participated ranged in age from roughly 18 to 100 years and resided in 20 to 25 US areas. V was cut by 5 bases and J by 5 bases, with 12 bases left in between. The CDR3 has 13 residues. Per the germline V gene, CDR1 is SGHTA and CDR2 is FQGTGA. As originally analysed: Nucleated cell number was recorded as an estimate derived from reference gene primer amplification. The data were produced by immunoSEQ multiplex PCR, yet TCRdb's version contains in-frame clones alone and is incomplete. D and trimming come from the DNA, and the V and J calls and clone size come from that table. The repertoire holds a few hundred thousand clones, with 88% as singletons. This clone was recorded once.

The rearrangement links TRBV7-3 to TRBJ2-5, with D perhaps matching TRBD2 (5 bases). The receptor was derived from a young woman who had been exposed to COVID-19. The sequencing input was PBMCs or T cells enriched from blood (not recorded which). CDR3 coding DNA: TGTGCCAGCAGCCTCGAGGGTAGTGAGACCCAGTACTTC. It yields the protein CASSLEGSETQYF.